One and the same sample provided the 32 T cell receptor beta chains below, sequenced in a study of control samples from healthy donors and cancer patients. TCRdb keeps only in-frame clones here, not all; method: immunoSEQ multiplex PCR. Of about 160,000 clones listed, 85% to 90% were seen once; the top ten hold more than 10%. Input material: blood. The source is a man aged 25-45 years in good health.

This chain connects TRBV18 to TRBJ2-7; the D call may be TRBD1 or TRBD2 (5 bases each). The length of the CDR3 is 14 residues. Germline V gives CDR1 KGHSH, CDR2 LQKENI. Trimming removed 2 bases at V and 3 bases at J, with 11 bases between. The CDR3 here is CASSPGTANYEQYF. In nucleotides, the CDR3 is TGTGCCAGCTCACCAGGGACCGCAAACTACGAGCAGTACTTC.

J is TRBJ1-2 and V is TRBV5-1, with 8 bases identical to TRBD1. The trim removed 4 bases at V and 2 bases at J, leaving 10 bases unmatched. Germline assignment: CDR1 SGHRS and CDR2 YFSETQ. The CDR3 extends over 16 amino acids. The CDR3 nucleotides are TGCGCCAGCAGCCCTACAGGACAGGGCACCAACTATGGCTACACCTTC. Translating it yields CASSPTGQGTNYGYTF.

CDR3 sequence reads: CASSSTGVVQPQHF. CDR3 coding DNA: TGTGCCAGCAGCTCGACAGGGGTGGTACAGCCCCAGCATTTT. V and J are TRBV27 and TRBJ1-5; TRBD1 aligns across 8 bases. J gave up 7 bases and V 6 bases, and 8 bases lay outside the gene matches. The CDR3 spans 14 residues. CDR1 and CDR2 (germline): MNHEY, SMNVEV (reference sequence).

V and J are TRBV7-9 and TRBJ1-1, with 12 bases lining up with TRBD1. The junction had 8 bases not matched to a gene; V was cut back by 5 bases and J by 1 base. The CDR3 is made up of 17 amino acids. The germline gives CDR1 SEHNR, CDR2 FQNEAQ (reference sequence). Here the CDR3 DNA reads TGTGCCAGCAGCCGCCCGGGACAGGGGGCCTGGAACACTGAAGCTTTCTTT. Translating gives CASSRPGQGAWNTEAFF.

The chain couples TRBV5-1 to TRBJ1-2; no reliable D call. This CDR3 region has 13 residues. Looked up from germline, CDR1 is SGHRS and CDR2 is YFSETQ. Trimming took off 0 bases at V and 5 bases at J, with 8 bases between the two ends. The CDR3 reads CASSLGTDYGYTF. The CDR3 nucleotides are TGCGCCAGCAGCTTGGGGACCGATTATGGCTACACCTTC.

This clone was detected only once. V gene TRBV24-1 combines with J gene TRBJ2-7; no clear D. V lost 0 bases and J lost 4, with 3 bases in between. The CDR3 sequence is 12 residues long. Germline-derived CDR1 and CDR2 are KGHDR and SFDVKD. The CDR3 loop reads CATSDLGYEQYF. DNA of the CDR3: TGTGCCACCAGTGATTTGGGATACGAGCAGTACTTC.

J is TRBJ1-4 and V is TRBV6-5, with TRBD1 as a possible D gene (5 bases). The ends were cut back, 6 bases at V and 0 bases at J, with 11 bases in the middle. The CDR3 has 15 residues. Germline-derived CDR1 and CDR2 are MNHEY and SVGAGI. Here the CDR3 reads CASRGGSTTNEKLFF. CDR3 DNA sequence: TGTGCCAGCAGGGGGGGGTCAACAACTAATGAAAAACTGTTTTTT.

The chain links TRBV14 to TRBJ1-3; D is uncertain. This CDR3 contains 15 residues. The germline V gene encodes CDR1 SGHDN and CDR2 FVKESK. V was shortened by 1 base and J by 0 bases, with 7 bases between the two germline ends. DNA of the CDR3: TGTGCCAGCAGCCAAGGCAGGCACTCTGGAAACACCATATATTTT. It yields the protein CASSQGRHSGNTIYF.

CDR3 coding DNA: TGTGCCAGCTCACCACTCCTCCTGACTAGCGGGGGAACCTACGAGCAGTACTTC. Protein sequence: CASSPLLLTSGGTYEQYF. The chain is built from TRBV18 and TRBJ2-7; the match to TRBD2 covers 12 bases. The CDR3 is made up of 18 amino acids. V was clipped by 1 base and J by 2 bases; unmatched bases: 9. Per the germline V gene, CDR1 is KGHSH and CDR2 is LQKENI. The full variable domain, with the rest looked up from reference TRBV18 and TRBJ2-7, is NAGVMQNPRHLVRRRGQEARLRCSPMKGHSHVYWYRQLPEEGLKFMVYLQKENIIDESGMPKERFSAEFPKEGPSILRIQQVVRGDSAAYFCASSPLLLTSGGTYEQYFGPGTRLTVT.

The V and J genes are TRBV7-2 and TRBJ1-2; 7 nucleotides match TRBD1. The germline V gene has CDR1 SGHTA and CDR2 FQGNSA. CDR3 length: 15 amino acids. With 4 bases clipped from V and 4 bases from J, the junction kept 9 bases outside the gene matches. CDR3 nucleotide sequence: TGTGCCAGCAGCTCAATTTCCGGGACAGTCTATGGCTACACCTTC. Translated, it gives CASSSISGTVYGYTF. The full variable domain, rest sourced from reference TRBV7-2 and TRBJ1-2, is GAGVSQSPSNKVTEKGKDVELRCDPISGHTALYWYRQSLGQGLEFLIYFQGNSAPDKSGLPSDRFSAERTGGSVSTLTIQRTQQEDSAVYLCASSSISGTVYGYTFGSGTRLTVV.

This sequence joins TRBV6-5 and TRBJ1-2; 9 bases agree with TRBD1. CDR1 is MNHEY and CDR2 is SVGAGI in the germline V gene. The CDR3 is 15 residues long. The V and J ends lost 6 bases and 3 bases, in that order; junction bases with no gene match: 8. The CDR3 DNA follows: TGTGCCAGCAGCCCCTCACAGGGGGCCTACTATGGCTACACCTTC. Translating gives CASSPSQGAYYGYTF.

The rearrangement joins TRBV6-5 to TRBJ2-7; possible D gene TRBD1, 5 bases. Trimming took off 7 bases at V and 4 bases at J, with 11 bases between the two ends. This CDR3 spans 12 amino acids. The germline CDR1 and CDR2 sequences are MNHEY and SVGAGI. The CDR3 here is CASKGSNYEQYF. CDR3 DNA sequence: TGTGCCAGCAAGGGGTCCAATTACGAGCAGTACTTC.

The gene calls are TRBV2 and TRBJ2-3; 9 bases line up with TRBD2. Trimming removed 2 bases from V and 3 bases from J; junction bases left unmatched: 12. CDR3 length equals 18 residues. Germline CDR1 is SNHLY and CDR2 is FYNNEI. The CDR3 nucleotides are TGTGCCAGCAGTGAACTAGCGGGACGGATCGGCAGTACAGATACGCAGTATTTT. Its protein is CASSELAGRIGSTDTQYF. The full variable domain, in which reference TRBV2 and TRBJ2-3 provide the parts outside the CDR3, is EPEVTQTPSHQVTQMGQEVILRCVPISNHLYFYWYRQILGQKVEFLVSFYNNEISEKSEIFDDQFSVERPDGSNFTLKIRSTKLEDSAMYFCASSELAGRIGSTDTQYFGPGTRLTVL.

The chain carries TRBV2 and TRBJ2-2; a possible D gene is TRBD2 (5 bases). V lost 0 bases and J 5 bases, leaving 7 bases between the germline ends. The CDR3 sequence is 14 residues long. CDR1 and CDR2 (germline): SNHLY, FYNNEI. CDR3 sequence reads: CASSEARVTGELFF. The CDR3 region has the DNA TGTGCCAGCAGTGAAGCGCGGGTAACCGGGGAGCTGTTTTTT.

This chain joins TRBV29-1 and TRBJ2-1, with 8 positions matching TRBD2. With 4 bases clipped from V and 6 bases from J, the junction kept 8 bases outside the gene matches. Germline V gene lookup returns CDR1 SQVTM and CDR2 ANQGSEA. The CDR3 has 14 residues. The CDR3: CSVADREGSNEQFF. Here the CDR3 DNA reads TGCAGCGTTGCTGACCGGGAGGGGTCCAATGAGCAGTTCTTC.

The V and J genes are TRBV18 and TRBJ1-2; TRBD1 is a possible D gene (6 bases). V was pared by 3 bases and J by 7 bases, with 18 bases between. The CDR3 length is 15 residues. Looked up from germline, CDR1 is KGHSH and CDR2 is LQKENI. This chain's CDR3 is CASSPPIRGGGGYTF. CDR3 nucleotides: TGTGCCAGCTCACCCCCGATCCGGGGGGGCGGTGGCTACACCTTC. Filled out from reference TRBV18 and TRBJ1-2, the complete variable domain reads NAGVMQNPRHLVRRRGQEARLRCSPMKGHSHVYWYRQLPEEGLKFMVYLQKENIIDESGMPKERFSAEFPKEGPSILRIQQVVRGDSAAYFCASSPPIRGGGGYTFGSGTRLTVV.

This clone has just one count. The CDR3, as DNA: TGTGCCAGCAGCACCGAGGGGGGAGGGGAGACCCAGTACTTC. Its translation: CASSTEGGGETQYF. V is TRBV5-4 and J is TRBJ2-5; a possible D gene is TRBD2 (7 bases). CDR3 length equals 14 residues. Trimming took off 4 bases at V and 5 bases at J, with 15 bases between the two ends. Germline lookup yields CDR1 SGHNT and CDR2 YYREEE (reference sequence). Based on the CDR3 plus reference TRBV5-4 and TRBJ2-5, the full variable domain is ETGVTQSPTHLIKTRGQQVTLRCSSQSGHNTVSWYQQALGQGPQFIFQYYREEENGRGNFPPRFSGLQFPNYSSELNVNALELDDSALYLCASSTEGGGETQYFGPGTRLLVL.

This chain links TRBV6-6 with TRBJ1-1; D may be TRBD1 (5 bases). Germline CDR1 MNHNY, CDR2 SVGAGI (reference sequence). The CDR3 covers 12 residues. V lost 11 bases and J 1 base, leaving 11 bases between the germline ends. The CDR3 sequence is CACLGGNTEAFF. Written as DNA, the CDR3 is TGTGCCTGCCTGGGGGGGAACACTGAAGCTTTCTTT.

This clone showed up just once. The CDR3 reads CASSTNRTNSPLHF. The CDR3 nucleotides are TGTGCCAGCAGCACAAATCGCACGAATTCACCCCTCCACTTT. This chain links TRBV7-9 with TRBJ1-6; no clear D gene. The V gene lost 5 bases and the J gene lost 7 bases, with 12 bases spanning the gap. This CDR3 is 14 amino acids long. Looked up from germline, CDR1 is SEHNR and CDR2 is FQNEAQ (reference sequence). Looking up the rest from reference TRBV7-9 and TRBJ1-6 gives the full variable domain: DTGVSQNPRHKITKRGQNVTFRCDPISEHNRLYWYRQTLGQGPEFLTYFQNEAQLEKSRLLSDRFSAERPKGSFSTLEIQRTEQGDSAMYLCASSTNRTNSPLHFGNGTRLTVT.

The chain combines TRBV6-4 with TRBJ2-2; TRBD1 or TRBD2 may be the D gene (6 bases each). CDR3 length equals 15 residues. Germline loops: CDR1 MRHNA, CDR2 SNTAGT. Trimming left V 7 bases short and J 5 bases short, with 17 bases between. CDR3 sequence reads: CASTRDTGGTGELFF. The CDR3 nucleotides read TGTGCCAGCACCAGGGACACTGGGGGGACCGGGGAGCTGTTTTTT.

The gene calls are TRBV2 and TRBJ2-1; the D gene is possibly TRBD2 (6 bases). CDR1 and CDR2 from the germline V gene are SNHLY and FYNNEI. Trimming shortened V by 3 bases and J by 2 bases, and 8 bases separated the two germline ends. This CDR3 spans 14 amino acids. The CDR3 region has the DNA TGTGCCAGCAGTGAGGTAGCGGCCTACAATGAGCAGTTCTTC. Translating gives CASSEVAAYNEQFF.

The rearrangement uses TRBV15 and TRBJ2-1; D is ambiguous. Trimming took off 0 bases at V and 13 bases at J, with 16 bases between the two ends. This CDR3 spans 14 amino acids. Germline loops: CDR1 LNHNV, CDR2 YYDKDF (reference sequence). The CDR3 DNA reads TGTGCCACCAGCAGAGATAAGGTCGGAATAGTTCAGTTCTTC. Its translation: CATSRDKVGIVQFF.

V is TRBV14 and J is TRBJ1-1; 9 nucleotides match TRBD1. V shed 11 bases and J 1 base; nucleotides not matched to a gene: 5. The CDR3 extends over 13 amino acids. Germline V gives CDR1 SGHDN, CDR2 FVKESK. The CDR3 DNA reads TGTGCCTCACGGGACAGGGCGAACACTGAAGCTTTCTTT. Amino acids: CASRDRANTEAFF.

This chain uses TRBV2 with TRBJ1-1, with D possibly matching TRBD1 (5 bases). The CDR3 has 13 residues. V was clipped by 6 bases and J by 1 base, with 9 bases between them. CDR1 is SNHLY and CDR2 is FYNNEI in the germline V gene. CDR3 sequence: CASRSDRNTEAFF. The CDR3 region has the DNA TGTGCCAGCAGATCAGACAGGAACACTGAAGCTTTCTTT.

The CDR3 region has the DNA TGCGCCAGCAAGGAGCAGGAGGACACTGAAGCTTTCTTT. Residues: CASKEQEDTEAFF. This sequence joins TRBV5-1 and TRBJ1-1; D call uncertain. CDR1 SGHRS and CDR2 YFSETQ come from the germline V gene. The CDR3 is 13 amino acids. V was pared by 6 bases and J by 3 bases, with 12 bases between.

The J gene is TRBJ1-4, the V gene TRBV9; tentatively, D is TRBD1 (5 bases). Germline CDR1 is SGDLS and CDR2 is YYNGEE. CDR3 size: 13 residues. Trimming removed 3 bases from V and 10 bases from J, with 13 bases in between. The CDR3 spells CASSASGEGKLFF. The CDR3 nucleotides read TGTGCCAGCAGCGCATCGGGGGAGGGAAAACTGTTTTTT.

The rearrangement links TRBV6-5 to TRBJ2-1, with 10 nucleotides matching TRBD2. V gave up 10 bases and J gave up 12 bases; unmatched junction bases: 12. This CDR3 contains 13 residues. Germline V gene lookup returns CDR1 MNHEY and CDR2 SVGAGI. DNA of the CDR3: TGTGCCACGGGGAATCTAGCGGGAGCGCTGCAGTTCTTC. Its translation is CATGNLAGALQFF.

This clone was detected a few times. The chain couples TRBV27 to TRBJ1-2; the match to TRBD1 covers 10 bases. The CDR3 has 16 amino acids. V shed 4 bases, J shed 5 bases, and the junction held 10 bases outside the gene matches. Germline CDR1 reads MNHEY; CDR2 reads SMNVEV (reference sequence). CDR3: CASSSAGTGDIYGYTF. DNA for the CDR3: TGTGCCAGCAGTTCGGCCGGGACAGGGGACATTTATGGCTACACCTTC.

Notes on this clone: The sample holds other DNA sequences that translate to the same CDR3. The V call is TRBV27, the J call TRBJ1-5; D gene ambiguous. The CDR3 runs 13 residues. V lost 3 bases, J lost 5 bases, and 8 bases lay in between. CDR1 MNHEY and CDR2 SMNVEV come from the germline V gene (reference sequence). The CDR3 reads CASSLGGYQPQHF. CDR3 nucleotide sequence: TGTGCCAGCAGTTTGGGAGGGTATCAGCCCCAGCATTTT.

The V gene is TRBV4-1, the J gene TRBJ2-7; D is uncertain. V lost 1 base and J lost 4, with 8 bases in between. There are 13 residues in the CDR3. Germline lookup yields CDR1 MGHRA and CDR2 YSYEKL. CDR3 loop: CASSQGEVYEQYF. The CDR3 region has the DNA TGCGCCAGCAGCCAAGGGGAAGTTTACGAGCAGTACTTC.

V and J are TRBV3-1 (or the pseudogene TRBV3-2) and TRBJ1-1; D remains ambiguous. V was pared by 4 bases and J by 0 bases, with 9 bases between. In germline, CDR1 is LGHDT, CDR2 YNNKEL (reference sequence). The length of the CDR3 is 14 residues. Here the CDR3 DNA reads TGTGCCAGCAGCCCCCTGAGCATGAACACTGAAGCTTTCTTT. Translating it yields CASSPLSMNTEAFF.

This chain connects TRBV10-3 to TRBJ1-1; 8 positions agree with TRBD1. J lost 1 base, V lost 7 bases, and 5 bases had no gene match. Germline lookup yields CDR1 ENHRY and CDR2 SYGVKD. This CDR3 is built from 14 residues. In nucleotides, the CDR3 is TGTGCCATCACGACCGGGACAGGGAACACTGAAGCTTTCTTT. Its translation: CAITTGTGNTEAFF.